This T cell receptor beta chain was sequenced during a study of blood T cell repertoires in COVID-19. Data came from immunoSEQ multiplex PCR; TCRdb stores just in-frame clones and leaves some out. The data contain tens of thousands of clones, 65% to 90% of them singletons. The CDR3 consists of 15 residues. The J segment lost 4 bases and the V segment lost 3 bases, leaving 3 bases of the junction unmatched. Germline CDR1 is SGHRS and CDR2 is YFSETQ. The receptor was derived from a man aged 55 to 69 with acute or convalescent COVID-19. Specimen: peripheral blood. This chain links TRBV5-1 with TRBJ1-4, with TRBD1 identical over 10 bases. The CDR3 spells CASSWRTGGNEKLFF. CDR3 bases: TGCGCCAGCAGCTGGAGGACAGGGGGTAATGAAAAACTGTTTTTT.